These T cell receptor beta chains were read from a single sample in a study of cytomegalovirus exposure and HLA in healthy donors. Method: immunoSEQ multiplex PCR; TCRdb's copy keeps in-frame clones and lacks some. The sample has 140,000 to 150,000 clones, around 82% seen once. Sequenced: PBMCs. The receptor source for this set is a woman under 30 in good health and CMV-seropositive. Each CDR3 is given without its conserved first and last residue. Each record gives: CDR3 protein, CDR3 length, clone size, V gene, J gene. Only part of the rows carry a size: once, few, many, or a class if the clone is expanded.

CDR3aa: ASSLGWGRNSGNTIY
len: 15
abundance: -
v_gene: TRBV7-2
j_gene: TRBJ1-3

CDR3aa: ASSRTTMNTEAF
len: 12
abundance: -
v_gene: TRBV2
j_gene: TRBJ1-1

CDR3aa: ASSLANLEGYT
len: 11
abundance: once
v_gene: TRBV7-2
j_gene: TRBJ1-2

CDR3aa: ASSQVRGRTGELF
len: 13
abundance: -
v_gene: TRBV4-3
j_gene: TRBJ2-2

CDR3aa: ASSNGDRGRETQY
len: 13
abundance: -
v_gene: TRBV5-1
j_gene: TRBJ2-5

CDR3aa: ASSIVRGSTDTQY
len: 13
abundance: -
v_gene: TRBV19
j_gene: TRBJ2-3

CDR3aa: ASSLGGTGGQGETQY
len: 15
abundance: -
v_gene: TRBV5-1
j_gene: TRBJ2-5

CDR3aa: ASSERGSNSYEQY
len: 13
abundance: few
v_gene: TRBV25-1
j_gene: TRBJ2-7

CDR3aa: ASSKAVSGRPYGYT
len: 14
abundance: -
v_gene: TRBV21-1
j_gene: TRBJ1-2

CDR3aa: ASSLNEGGTDTQY
len: 13
abundance: -
v_gene: TRBV7-7
j_gene: TRBJ2-3